This entry lists 29 T cell receptor beta chains sequenced from one sample in a study of blood T cell repertoires in COVID-19. Here immunoSEQ multiplex PCR was the method, and the copy in TCRdb shows in-frame clones only, minus some. The table shows approximately 200,000 clones, with roughly 90% occurring only once. Specimen: PBMCs or T cells enriched from blood (not recorded which). Source of these receptors: a man aged 18 to 29 with acute COVID-19.

CDR3 sequence (DNA): TGTGCCAGTAGTATCGGGGTCCCGTCCTACGAGCAGTACTTC. Protein: CASSIGVPSYEQYF. This chain links TRBV19 with TRBJ2-7; D may be TRBD2 (5 bases). The CDR3 is made up of 14 amino acids. V was clipped by 3 bases and J by 1 base, with 10 bases between them. CDR1 and CDR2 from the germline V gene are LNHDA and SQIVND (reference sequence).

The rearrangement joins TRBV24-1 to TRBJ1-2; D possibly corresponds to TRBD1 (6 bases). Trimming shortened V by 2 bases and J by 7 bases, and 10 bases separated the two germline ends. Germline values: CDR1 KGHDR, CDR2 SFDVKD. This CDR3 has 13 amino acids. CDR3 protein: CATSDWTATGYTF. DNA for the CDR3: TGTGCCACCAGTGATTGGACAGCGACTGGCTACACCTTC.

CDR3 protein: CAVHVAAAYEQYF. DNA for the CDR3: TGTGCCGTCCACGTAGCGGCCGCCTACGAGCAGTACTTC. The chain is built from TRBV6-4 and TRBJ2-7; a possible D gene is TRBD2 (6 bases). Germline lookup yields CDR1 MRHNA and CDR2 SNTAGT. Trimming cost V 11 bases and J 2 bases, with 16 bases left between them. This CDR3 has 13 amino acids.

This clone was observed once. V and J are TRBV28 and TRBJ2-7, with 9 nucleotides matching TRBD1. Unmatched junction bases numbered 1, after V lost 6 bases and J lost 1 base. CDR1 and CDR2 (germline): MDHEN, SYDVKM. The CDR3 consists of 13 residues. The CDR3 loop reads CASRTGGSYEQYF. CDR3 nucleotides: TGTGCCAGCAGGACAGGGGGGTCCTACGAGCAGTACTTC.

This chain connects TRBV6-5 to TRBJ2-2, with D maybe TRBD2 (5 bases). V lost 2 bases to trimming and J lost 6 bases, with 10 bases between them. From germline, CDR1 is MNHEY and CDR2 SVGAGI. This CDR3 region has 14 residues. DNA for the CDR3: TGTGCCAGCAGTTACGTGACTACGGCCGGGGAGCTGTTTTTT. Translated: CASSYVTTAGELFF.

V usage is TRBV5-4 and J usage is TRBJ1-1; D is unresolved. Germline V gene sequence: CDR1 SGHNT, CDR2 YYREEE (reference sequence). The CDR3 is 13 residues long. V was shortened by 0 bases and J by 3 bases, with 6 bases between the two germline ends. The CDR3 is CASSLDRDTEAFF. CDR3 DNA sequence: TGTGCCAGCAGCTTGGATCGGGACACTGAAGCTTTCTTT.

The rearrangement uses TRBV28 and TRBJ2-5; TRBD2 might be the D (5 bases). This CDR3 is 15 amino acids long. V was clipped by 4 bases and J by 5 bases, with 17 bases between them. Germline V gene sequence: CDR1 MDHEN, CDR2 SYDVKM. This CDR3 is CASSSPRTPGETQYF. In DNA form, the CDR3 reads TGTGCCAGCAGTTCACCCAGGACGCCGGGGGAGACCCAGTACTTC.

The chain has TRBV28 and TRBJ1-4; D not certain. V dropped 1 base and J dropped 5 bases, with 11 bases sitting between them. The CDR3 has 15 residues. Germline V lookup: CDR1 MDHEN, CDR2 SYDVKM. The CDR3 coding sequence is TGTGCCAGCAGTTTATTGGGAGTCGAGAATGAAAAACTGTTTTTT. Amino acid sequence: CASSLLGVENEKLFF.

The sample holds a few counts of this clone. The gene calls are TRBV7-2 and TRBJ2-5; TRBD1 aligns across 9 bases. The V and J ends lost 4 bases and 9 bases, in that order; junction bases with no gene match: 6. Germline assignment: CDR1 SGHTA and CDR2 FQGNSA. CDR3 length: 13 amino acids. This chain's CDR3 is CASSSRDRDPQYF. CDR3 DNA: TGTGCCAGCAGCTCGCGGGACAGGGATCCCCAGTACTTC. The variable domain in full, with the rest retrieved from reference TRBV7-2 and TRBJ2-5, is GAGVSQSPSNKVTEKGKDVELRCDPISGHTALYWYRQSLGQGLEFLIYFQGNSAPDKSGLPSDRFSAERTGGSVSTLTIQRTQQEDSAVYLCASSSRDRDPQYFGPGTRLLVL.

Notes on this clone: Other DNA sequences of this sample code for an identical CDR3. V gene TRBV28 combines with J gene TRBJ1-2; D uncertain. V was pared by 6 bases and J by 4 bases, with 12 bases between. The CDR3 totals 13 residues. Germline V gives CDR1 MDHEN, CDR2 SYDVKM. CDR3 nucleotides: TGTGCCAGCAGCAGCGGGCAGAGCTATGGCTACACCTTC. It specifies CASSSGQSYGYTF.

The chain carries TRBV12-3 or TRBV12-4 and TRBJ1-1, with TRBD1 matching 7 bases. V was pared by 7 bases and J by 6 bases, with 5 bases of the junction left unmatched. The CDR3 contains 12 residues. CDR3 sequence (DNA): TGTGCCAGCACCGAGGGACAGTCTGAAGCTTTCTTT. Encoded protein: CASTEGQSEAFF.

CDR3: CASTVGQGDIHEQYF. In DNA form, the CDR3 reads TGTGCCAGCACAGTGGGACAGGGTGACATCCACGAGCAGTACTTC. The rearrangement links TRBV28 to TRBJ2-7; 9 nucleotides match TRBD1. Trimming took 7 bases from V and 5 from J; bases not matched to a gene: 12. The CDR3 consists of 15 residues. The germline V gene has CDR1 MDHEN and CDR2 SYDVKM.

CDR3 sequence: CASSPGLAGSNEQFF. The CDR3 DNA reads TGTGCCAGCAGCCCGGGACTAGCGGGAAGTAATGAGCAGTTCTTC. The chain employs TRBV7-9 and TRBJ2-1; 13 bases fit TRBD2. Trimming took 5 bases from V and 7 from J; bases not matched to a gene: 5. This CDR3 has 15 residues. Germline loops: CDR1 SEHNR, CDR2 FQNEAQ (reference sequence).

The chain has TRBV6-2 or TRBV6-3 and TRBJ2-3; the D gene is possibly TRBD2 (6 bases). Trimming left V 0 bases short and J 3 bases short, with 13 bases between. Germline CDR1 and CDR2: MNHEY and SVGEGT. There are 16 residues in the CDR3. The CDR3 DNA sequence: TGTGCCAGCAGTTACTCGATGGAGGGCGGTACAGATACGCAGTATTTT. It yields the protein CASSYSMEGGTDTQYF.

The J gene is TRBJ2-4, the V gene TRBV28, with 10 bases identical to TRBD2. V dropped 5 bases and J dropped 3; count of bases not matched to a gene: 19. This CDR3 region has 20 residues. The germline CDR1 and CDR2 sequences are MDHEN and SYDVKM. CDR3 loop: CASSLRSSGRYRVGKNIQYF. The DNA for the CDR3 is TGTGCCAGCAGTCTCCGGAGTAGCGGGAGGTATCGGGTAGGCAAAAACATTCAGTACTTC.

The chain links TRBV25-1 to TRBJ1-2, with no clear D. The CDR3 runs 14 residues. The V end was cut by 1 base, the J end by 7 bases, with 13 bases between. Germline V gene data show CDR1 as MGHDK and CDR2 as SYGVNS. CDR3: CASSESYVSFGYTF. CDR3 DNA sequence: TGTGCCAGCAGTGAATCTTATGTTAGCTTTGGCTACACCTTC.

The chain uses TRBV4-1 and TRBJ2-6; 11 nucleotides align to TRBD1. The junction had 13 bases not matched to a gene; V was cut back by 0 bases and J by 3 bases. This CDR3 spans 21 amino acids. Germline V gene data show CDR1 as MGHRA and CDR2 as YSYEKL. The CDR3 DNA is TGCGCCAGCAGCCAAGAAGGGGACAGGGGGAATTCTCTAGGTGGGGCCAACGTCCTGACTTTC. Translated, it gives CASSQEGDRGNSLGGANVLTF.

The V call is TRBV28, the J call TRBJ2-1; D unclear. The ends were cut back, 4 bases at V and 9 bases at J, with 13 bases in the middle. Per the germline V gene, CDR1 is MDHEN and CDR2 is SYDVKM. This CDR3 is built from 13 residues. The CDR3 reads CASSSPPDSEQFF. The CDR3 DNA reads TGTGCCAGCAGTTCACCTCCCGATAGTGAGCAGTTCTTC.

The J gene is TRBJ2-1, the V gene TRBV7-9; TRBD2 matches 8 bases. Looked up from germline, CDR1 is SEHNR and CDR2 is FQNEAQ (reference sequence). Unmatched junction bases numbered 8, after V lost 2 bases and J lost 8 bases. There are 15 residues in the CDR3. CDR3 sequence (DNA): TGTGCCAGCAGCTTATCAGCGGGAGATATTGATGAGCAGTTCTTC. Protein product: CASSLSAGDIDEQFF.

The chain combines TRBV12-3 or TRBV12-4 with TRBJ2-2; possibly TRBD1 for D (6 bases). The CDR3 covers 12 residues. Trimming cost V 9 bases and J 5 bases, with 10 bases left between them. CDR3 sequence reads: CASLQGTGELFF. The CDR3 DNA reads TGTGCCAGTCTACAGGGAACCGGGGAGCTGTTTTTT.

V usage is TRBV11-3 and J usage is TRBJ2-5, with D unclear. The CDR3 runs 13 residues. CDR1 SGHNT and CDR2 YENEEA come from the germline V gene. Trimming took off 2 bases at V and 6 bases at J, with 10 bases between the two ends. This CDR3 is CASSLYAYQTQYF. The CDR3 nucleotides read TGTGCCAGCAGCTTATATGCGTATCAGACCCAGTACTTC.

CDR3 coding DNA: TGTGCCAGTAGTATAAGCCCTCTTCAAAACACCGGGGAGCTGTTTTTT. As protein: CASSISPLQNTGELFF. The chain joins TRBV19 to TRBJ2-2; D ambiguous. CDR3 length equals 16 residues. The V and J ends lost 2 bases and 2 bases respectively, with 12 bases between them. The germline V gene encodes CDR1 LNHDA and CDR2 SQIVND (reference sequence).

The CDR3, as DNA: TGTGCCAGTAGTATGCGGTTACTAGCTGAGCCCCAGCATTTT. This codes for CASSMRLLAEPQHF. The J gene is TRBJ1-5, the V gene TRBV19; no clear D gene. V lost 3 bases to trimming and J lost 8 bases, with 14 bases between them. The germline V gene encodes CDR1 LNHDA and CDR2 SQIVND (reference sequence). The CDR3 consists of 14 residues.

The V gene is TRBV5-4, the J gene TRBJ1-2; D call uncertain. The V end was cut by 2 bases, the J end by 3 bases, with 14 bases between. Germline V gene lookup returns CDR1 SGHNT and CDR2 YYREEE (reference sequence). The CDR3 runs 15 residues. CDR3: CASSLSSVHDYGYTF. CDR3 in DNA: TGTGCCAGCAGCTTATCTTCGGTCCACGACTATGGCTACACCTTC.

This chain uses TRBV27 with TRBJ2-3; TRBD2 is a possible D gene (5 bases). Trimming removed 6 bases at V and 6 bases at J, with 22 bases between. This CDR3 comprises 16 residues. Looked up from germline, CDR1 is MNHEY and CDR2 is SMNVEV (reference sequence). For the CDR3, the DNA is TGTGCCAGCAGCTCATGGAACGGGGTTTTAGGGGATACGCAGTATTTT. It translates to CASSSWNGVLGDTQYF.

The genes are TRBV25-1 and TRBJ2-2; no reliable D call. From germline, CDR1 is MGHDK and CDR2 SYGVNS. The length of the CDR3 is 16 residues. The V end was cut by 1 base, the J end by 1 base, with 10 bases between. The CDR3 DNA follows: TGTGCCAGCAGTGAATTCTCCTTTAAGAACACCGGGGAGCTGTTTTTT. Its translation is CASSEFSFKNTGELFF.

This clone was seen just once. This chain connects TRBV28 to TRBJ2-7; TRBD1 matches at 7 bases. J lost 5 bases, V lost 7 bases, and 2 bases had no gene match. Germline V CDR1 and CDR2: MDHEN, SYDVKM. This CDR3 has 11 residues. The CDR3 DNA reads TGTGCCAGCATTGGACAGGACGAGCAGTACTTC. The encoded protein is CASIGQDEQYF.

The genes are TRBV28 and TRBJ1-6, with D tentatively TRBD1 (5 bases). Per the germline V gene, CDR1 is MDHEN and CDR2 is SYDVKM. The CDR3 totals 16 residues. The ends were cut back, 5 bases at V and 0 bases at J, with 11 bases in the middle. The CDR3 DNA reads as TGTGCCAGCAGTGTGGACACGAGCTCCTATAATTCACCCCTCCACTTT. It codes for CASSVDTSSYNSPLHF.

The rearrangement joins TRBV18 to TRBJ2-1, with D perhaps TRBD1 (6 bases). Germline CDR1 is KGHSH and CDR2 is LQKENI. Between the trimmed V and J ends, which lost 6 bases and 3 bases, there was a span of 15 bases. The CDR3 totals 15 residues. The CDR3 DNA reads as TGTGCCAGCTCGGTGCAGGGGAGTGACTACAATGAGCAGTTCTTC. Translating it yields CASSVQGSDYNEQFF.